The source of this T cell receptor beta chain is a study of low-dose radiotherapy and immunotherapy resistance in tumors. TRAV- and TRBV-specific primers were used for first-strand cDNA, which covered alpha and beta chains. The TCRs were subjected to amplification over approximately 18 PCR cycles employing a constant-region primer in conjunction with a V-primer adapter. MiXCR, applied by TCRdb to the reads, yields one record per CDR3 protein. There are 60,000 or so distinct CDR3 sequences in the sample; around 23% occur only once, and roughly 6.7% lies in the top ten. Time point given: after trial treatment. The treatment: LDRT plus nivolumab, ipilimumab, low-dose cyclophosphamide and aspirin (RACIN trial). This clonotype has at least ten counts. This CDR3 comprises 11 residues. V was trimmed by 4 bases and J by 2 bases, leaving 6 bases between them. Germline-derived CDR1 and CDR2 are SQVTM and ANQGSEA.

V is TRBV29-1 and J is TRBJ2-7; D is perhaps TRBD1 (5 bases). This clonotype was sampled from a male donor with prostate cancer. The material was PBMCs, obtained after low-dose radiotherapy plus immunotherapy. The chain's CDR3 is CSVVGAYEQYF. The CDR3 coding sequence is TGCAGCGTTGTAGGGGCCTACGAGCAGTACTTC.